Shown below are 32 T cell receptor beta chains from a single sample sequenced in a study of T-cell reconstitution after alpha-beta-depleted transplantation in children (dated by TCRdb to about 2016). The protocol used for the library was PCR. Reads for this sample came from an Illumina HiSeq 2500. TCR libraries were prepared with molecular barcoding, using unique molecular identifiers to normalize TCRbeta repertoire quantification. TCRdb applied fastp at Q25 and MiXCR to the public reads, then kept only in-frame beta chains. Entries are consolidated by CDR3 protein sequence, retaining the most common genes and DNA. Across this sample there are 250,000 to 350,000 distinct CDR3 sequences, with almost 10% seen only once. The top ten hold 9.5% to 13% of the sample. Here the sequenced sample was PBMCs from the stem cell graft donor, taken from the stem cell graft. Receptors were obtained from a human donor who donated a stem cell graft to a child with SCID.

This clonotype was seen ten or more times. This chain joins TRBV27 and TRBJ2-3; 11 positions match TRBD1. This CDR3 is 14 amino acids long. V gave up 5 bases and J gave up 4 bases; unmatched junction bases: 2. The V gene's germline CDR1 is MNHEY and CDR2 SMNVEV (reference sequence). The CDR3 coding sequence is TGTGCCAGCAGTGGACAGGGGGCGGCAGATACGCAGTATTTT. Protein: CASSGQGAADTQYF.

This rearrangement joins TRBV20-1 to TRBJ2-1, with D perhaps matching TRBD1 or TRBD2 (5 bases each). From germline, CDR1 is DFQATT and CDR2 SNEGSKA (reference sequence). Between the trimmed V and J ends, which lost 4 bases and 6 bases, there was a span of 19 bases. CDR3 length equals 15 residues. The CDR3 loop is CSATGTHLLGNEQFF. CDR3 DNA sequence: TGCAGTGCTACCGGGACCCACCTACTAGGCAATGAGCAGTTCTTC.

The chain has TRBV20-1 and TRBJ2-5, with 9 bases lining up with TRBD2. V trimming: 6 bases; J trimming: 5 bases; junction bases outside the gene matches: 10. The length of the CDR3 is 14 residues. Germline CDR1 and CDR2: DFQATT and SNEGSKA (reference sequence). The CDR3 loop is CSAPRSLAGETQYF. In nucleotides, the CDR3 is TGCAGTGCCCCACGTTCCCTAGCGGGGGAGACCCAGTACTTC.

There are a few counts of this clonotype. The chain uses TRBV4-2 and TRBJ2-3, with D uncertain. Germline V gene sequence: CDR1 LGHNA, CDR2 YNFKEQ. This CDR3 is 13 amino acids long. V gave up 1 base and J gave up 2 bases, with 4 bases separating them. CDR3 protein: CASSQGTTDTQYF. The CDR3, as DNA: TGTGCCAGCAGCCAAGGGACCACAGATACGCAGTATTTT.

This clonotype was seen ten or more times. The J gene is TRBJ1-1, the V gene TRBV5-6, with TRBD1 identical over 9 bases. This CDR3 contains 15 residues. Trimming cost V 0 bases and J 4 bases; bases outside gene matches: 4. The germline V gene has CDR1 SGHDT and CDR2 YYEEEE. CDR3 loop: CASSLDGTGSTEAFF. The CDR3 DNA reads TGTGCCAGCAGCTTGGATGGGACAGGGAGCACTGAAGCTTTCTTT.

The CDR3 sequence: CASSERGYEQYF. The CDR3 DNA follows: TGTGCCAGCAGTGAGAGGGGTTACGAGCAGTACTTC. The chain has TRBV6-1 and TRBJ2-7; D may be TRBD1 or TRBD2 (5 bases each). The CDR3 contains 12 residues. V was cut by 3 bases and J by 4 bases, with 7 bases left in between. From germline, CDR1 is MNHNS and CDR2 SASEGT.

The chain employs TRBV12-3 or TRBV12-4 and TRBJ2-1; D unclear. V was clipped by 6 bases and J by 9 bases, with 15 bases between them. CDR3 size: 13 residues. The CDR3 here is CASSPRAAGEQFF. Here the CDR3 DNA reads TGTGCCAGCAGCCCAAGGGCGGCCGGTGAGCAGTTCTTC.

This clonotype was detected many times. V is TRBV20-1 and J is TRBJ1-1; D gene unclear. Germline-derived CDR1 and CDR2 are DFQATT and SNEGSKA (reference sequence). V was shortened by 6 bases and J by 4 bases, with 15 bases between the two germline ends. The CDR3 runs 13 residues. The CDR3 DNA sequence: TGCAGTGCCTATCCTAACACCGGCACTGAAGCTTTCTTT. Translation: CSAYPNTGTEAFF.

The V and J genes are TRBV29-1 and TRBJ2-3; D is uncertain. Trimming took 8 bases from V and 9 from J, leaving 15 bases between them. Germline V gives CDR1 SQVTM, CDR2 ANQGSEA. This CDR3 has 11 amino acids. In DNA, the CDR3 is TGCAGCCTTGGCGAGTTTGGGACGCAGTATTTT. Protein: CSLGEFGTQYF.

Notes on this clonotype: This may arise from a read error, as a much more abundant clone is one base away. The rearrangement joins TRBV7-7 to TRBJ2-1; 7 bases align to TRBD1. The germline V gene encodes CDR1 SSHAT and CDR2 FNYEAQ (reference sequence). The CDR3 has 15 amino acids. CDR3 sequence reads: CASSPIQGSLNEQFF. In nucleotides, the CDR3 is TGTGCTAGCAGCCCGATACAGGGGAGTTTGAATGAGCAGTTCTTC.

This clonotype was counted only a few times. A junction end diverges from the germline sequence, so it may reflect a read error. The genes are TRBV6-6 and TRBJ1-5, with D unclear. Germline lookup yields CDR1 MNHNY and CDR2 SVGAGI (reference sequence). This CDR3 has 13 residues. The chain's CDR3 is CASSYSRGQPQNF. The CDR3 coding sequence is TGTGCCAGCAGTTACTCGCGCGGTCAGCCCCAGAATTTT.

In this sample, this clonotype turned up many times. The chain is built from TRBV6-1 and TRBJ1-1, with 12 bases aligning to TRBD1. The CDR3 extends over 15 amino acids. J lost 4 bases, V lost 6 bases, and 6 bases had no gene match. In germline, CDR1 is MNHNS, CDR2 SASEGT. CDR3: CASRGQGAWSTEAFF. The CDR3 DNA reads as TGTGCCAGCAGGGGACAGGGGGCGTGGAGCACTGAAGCTTTCTTT.

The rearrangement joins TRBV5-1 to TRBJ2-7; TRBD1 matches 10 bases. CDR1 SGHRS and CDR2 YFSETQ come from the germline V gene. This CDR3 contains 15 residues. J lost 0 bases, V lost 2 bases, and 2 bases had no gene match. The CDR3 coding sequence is TGCGCCAGCAGCTTCGGACAGGGGGGCTCCTACGAGCAGTACTTC. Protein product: CASSFGQGGSYEQYF.

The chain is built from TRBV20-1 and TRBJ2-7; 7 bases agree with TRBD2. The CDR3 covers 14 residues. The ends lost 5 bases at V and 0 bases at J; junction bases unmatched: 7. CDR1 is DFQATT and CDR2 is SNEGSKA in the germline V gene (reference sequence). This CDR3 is CSAGASGASYEQYF. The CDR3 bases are TGCAGTGCTGGGGCCAGCGGGGCCTCCTACGAGCAGTACTTC.

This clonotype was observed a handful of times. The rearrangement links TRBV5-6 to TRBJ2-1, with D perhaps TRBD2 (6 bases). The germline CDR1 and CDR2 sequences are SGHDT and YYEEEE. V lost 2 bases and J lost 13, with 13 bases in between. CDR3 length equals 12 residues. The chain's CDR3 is CASSLKSGPQFF. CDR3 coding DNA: TGTGCCAGCAGCTTAAAGAGCGGGCCACAGTTCTTC.

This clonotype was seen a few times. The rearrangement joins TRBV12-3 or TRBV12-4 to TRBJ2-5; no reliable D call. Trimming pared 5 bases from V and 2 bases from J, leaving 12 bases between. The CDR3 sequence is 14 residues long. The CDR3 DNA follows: TGTGCCAGCAGTCCTACAACAGCTCAAGAGACCCAGTACTTC. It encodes CASSPTTAQETQYF.

Here the CDR3 DNA reads TGTGCCAGCAGCTCTCAACAGGCGTACGAGCAGTACTTC. Its translation: CASSSQQAYEQYF. The chain joins TRBV5-5 to TRBJ2-7; maybe TRBD1 (5 bases). In germline, CDR1 is SGHKS, CDR2 YYEKEE (reference sequence). The germline V and J ends were trimmed by 3 bases and 4 bases, with 11 bases remaining between them. This CDR3 comprises 13 residues.

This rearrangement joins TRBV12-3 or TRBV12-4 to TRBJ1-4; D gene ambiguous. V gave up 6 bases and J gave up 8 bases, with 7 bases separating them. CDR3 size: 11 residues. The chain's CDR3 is CASSHGEKLFF. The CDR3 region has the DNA TGTGCCAGCAGCCACGGCGAAAAACTGTTTTTT.

CDR3 protein: CASRTAQETQYF. Written as DNA, the CDR3 is TGCGCCAGCCGGACAGCCCAAGAGACCCAGTACTTC. The V and J genes are TRBV5-1 and TRBJ2-5; possible D gene TRBD1, 6 bases. Per the germline V gene, CDR1 is SGHRS and CDR2 is YFSETQ. V was cut by 7 bases and J by 1 base, with 8 bases left in between. CDR3 length equals 12 residues.

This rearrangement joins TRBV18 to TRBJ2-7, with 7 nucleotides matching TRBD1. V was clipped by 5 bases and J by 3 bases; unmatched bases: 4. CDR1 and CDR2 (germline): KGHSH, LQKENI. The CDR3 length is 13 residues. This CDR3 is CASSAWDSYEQYF. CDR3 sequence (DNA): TGTGCCAGCTCAGCTTGGGACAGCTACGAGCAGTACTTC.

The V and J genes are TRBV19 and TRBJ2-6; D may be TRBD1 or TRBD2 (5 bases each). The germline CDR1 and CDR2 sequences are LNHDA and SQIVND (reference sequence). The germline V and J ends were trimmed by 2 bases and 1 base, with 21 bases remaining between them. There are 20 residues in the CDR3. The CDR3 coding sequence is TGTGCCAGTAGTATAATAGACGCAGGGAGCTACTGGTCTGGGGCCAACGTCCTGACTTTC. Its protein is CASSIIDAGSYWSGANVLTF.

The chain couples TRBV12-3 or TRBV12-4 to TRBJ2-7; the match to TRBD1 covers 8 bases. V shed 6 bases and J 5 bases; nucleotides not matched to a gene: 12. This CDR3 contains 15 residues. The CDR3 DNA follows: TGTGCCAGCAGGTACTCAGGGGGCGCTGACCACGAGCAGTACTTC. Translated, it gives CASRYSGGADHEQYF.

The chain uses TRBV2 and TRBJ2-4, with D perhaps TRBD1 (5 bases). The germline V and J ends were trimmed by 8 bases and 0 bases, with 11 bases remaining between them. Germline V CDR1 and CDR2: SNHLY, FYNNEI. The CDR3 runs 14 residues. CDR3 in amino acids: CASHEGVAKNIQYF. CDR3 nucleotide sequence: TGTGCCAGCCACGAAGGGGTAGCCAAAAACATTCAGTACTTC.

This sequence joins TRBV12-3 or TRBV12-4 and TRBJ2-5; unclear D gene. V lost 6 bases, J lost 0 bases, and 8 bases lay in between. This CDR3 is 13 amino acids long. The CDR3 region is CASRVANQETQYF. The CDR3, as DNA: TGTGCCAGCAGAGTAGCCAACCAAGAGACCCAGTACTTC.

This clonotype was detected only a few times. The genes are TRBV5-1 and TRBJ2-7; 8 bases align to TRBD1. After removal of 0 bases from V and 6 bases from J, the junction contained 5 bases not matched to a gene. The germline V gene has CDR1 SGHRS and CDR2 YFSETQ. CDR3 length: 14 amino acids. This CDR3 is CASSLEGTGSEQYF. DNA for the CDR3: TGCGCCAGCAGCTTGGAAGGGACAGGTTCCGAGCAGTACTTC.

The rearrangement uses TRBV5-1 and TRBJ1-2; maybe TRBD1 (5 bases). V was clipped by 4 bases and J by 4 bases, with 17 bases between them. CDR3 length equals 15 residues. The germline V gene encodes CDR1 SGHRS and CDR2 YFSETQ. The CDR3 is CASSPKSSDIYGYTF. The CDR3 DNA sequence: TGCGCCAGCAGCCCAAAAAGCTCGGACATCTATGGCTACACCTTC.

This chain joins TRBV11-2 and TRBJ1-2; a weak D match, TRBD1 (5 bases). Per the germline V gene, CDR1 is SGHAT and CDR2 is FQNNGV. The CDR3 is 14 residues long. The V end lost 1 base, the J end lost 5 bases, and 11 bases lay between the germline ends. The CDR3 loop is CASSLVVGRYGYTF. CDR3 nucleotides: TGTGCCAGCAGCTTAGTGGTGGGGCGTTATGGCTACACCTTC.

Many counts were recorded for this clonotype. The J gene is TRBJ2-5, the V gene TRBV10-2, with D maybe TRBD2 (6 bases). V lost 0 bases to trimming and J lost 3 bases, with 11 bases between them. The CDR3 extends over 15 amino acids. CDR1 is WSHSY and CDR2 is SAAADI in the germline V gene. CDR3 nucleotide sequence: TGCGCCAGCAGTGAGTCGGGACTTGAAAAAGAGACCCAGTACTTC. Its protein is CASSESGLEKETQYF.

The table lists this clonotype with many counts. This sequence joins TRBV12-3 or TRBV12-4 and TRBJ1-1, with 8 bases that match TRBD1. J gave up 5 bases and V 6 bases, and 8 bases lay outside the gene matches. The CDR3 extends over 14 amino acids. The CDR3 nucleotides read TGTGCCAGCAGAACAGGGACAGGAAGGACTGAAGCTTTCTTT. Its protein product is CASRTGTGRTEAFF.

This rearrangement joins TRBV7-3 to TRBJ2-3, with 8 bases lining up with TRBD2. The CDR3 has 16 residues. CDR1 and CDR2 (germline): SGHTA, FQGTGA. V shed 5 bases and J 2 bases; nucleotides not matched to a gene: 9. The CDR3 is CASSLGLAPTTDTQYF. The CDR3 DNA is TGTGCCAGCAGCCTCGGACTAGCACCTACCACAGATACGCAGTATTTT. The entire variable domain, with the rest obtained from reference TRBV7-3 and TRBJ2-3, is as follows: GAGVSQTPSNKVTEKGKYVELRCDPISGHTALYWYRQSLGQGPEFLIYFQGTGAADDSGLPNDRFFAVRPEGSVSTLKIQRTERGDSAVYLCASSLGLAPTTDTQYFGPGTRLTVL.

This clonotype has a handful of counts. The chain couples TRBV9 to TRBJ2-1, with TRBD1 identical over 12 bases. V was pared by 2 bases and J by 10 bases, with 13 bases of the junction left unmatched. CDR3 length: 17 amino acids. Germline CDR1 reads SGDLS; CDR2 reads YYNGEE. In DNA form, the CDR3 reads TGTGCCAGCAGCGTCGCCCCACCGGGACAGGGGGCCGACGAGCAGTTCTTC. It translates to CASSVAPPGQGADEQFF.

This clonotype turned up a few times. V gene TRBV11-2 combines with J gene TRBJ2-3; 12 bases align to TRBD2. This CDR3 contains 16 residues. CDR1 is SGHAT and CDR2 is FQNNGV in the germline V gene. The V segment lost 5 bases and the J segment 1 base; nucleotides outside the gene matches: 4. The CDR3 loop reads CASSNRLAGGTDTQYF. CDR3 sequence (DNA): TGTGCCAGCAGCAACCGACTAGCGGGGGGCACAGATACGCAGTATTTT.